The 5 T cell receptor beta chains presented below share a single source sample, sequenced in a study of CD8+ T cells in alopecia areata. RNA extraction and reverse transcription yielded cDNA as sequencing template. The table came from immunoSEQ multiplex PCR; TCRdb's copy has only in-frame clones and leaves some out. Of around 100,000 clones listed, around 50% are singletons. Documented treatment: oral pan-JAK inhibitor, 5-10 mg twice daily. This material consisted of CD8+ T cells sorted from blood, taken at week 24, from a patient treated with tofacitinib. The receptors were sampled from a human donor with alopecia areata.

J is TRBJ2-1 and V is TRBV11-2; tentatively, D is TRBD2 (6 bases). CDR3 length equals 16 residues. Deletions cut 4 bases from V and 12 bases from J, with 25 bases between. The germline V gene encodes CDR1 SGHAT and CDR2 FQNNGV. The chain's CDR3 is CASSSGDGGIVRGQFF. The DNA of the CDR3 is TGTGCCAGCAGCTCGGGGGACGGTGGTATAGTCCGGGGGCAGTTCTTC.

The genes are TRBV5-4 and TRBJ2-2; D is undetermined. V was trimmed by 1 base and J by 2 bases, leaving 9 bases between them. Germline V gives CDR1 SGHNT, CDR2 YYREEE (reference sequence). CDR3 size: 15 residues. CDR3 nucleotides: TGTGCCAGCAGCTTGAAATCCCTAAACACCGGGGAGCTGTTTTTT. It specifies CASSLKSLNTGELFF.

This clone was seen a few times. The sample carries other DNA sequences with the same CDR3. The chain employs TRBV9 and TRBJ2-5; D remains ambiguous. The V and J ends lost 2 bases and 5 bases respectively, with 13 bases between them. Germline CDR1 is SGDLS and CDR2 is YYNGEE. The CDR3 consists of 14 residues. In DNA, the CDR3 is TGTGCCAGCAGCGTTCGTGGCGGTCGGGAGACCCAGTACTTC. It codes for CASSVRGGRETQYF.

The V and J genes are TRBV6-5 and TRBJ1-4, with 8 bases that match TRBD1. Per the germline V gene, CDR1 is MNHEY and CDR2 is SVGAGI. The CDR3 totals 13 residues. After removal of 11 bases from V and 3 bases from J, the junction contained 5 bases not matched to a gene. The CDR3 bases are TGTGCCTCCCGGGACAGGTCTAATGAAAAACTGTTTTTT. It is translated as CASRDRSNEKLFF.

The CDR3 sequence is CASSQIQGSETQYF. As DNA, the CDR3 is TGCGCCAGCAGCCAGATACAGGGTTCAGAGACCCAGTACTTC. The chain joins TRBV4-3 to TRBJ2-5, with a weak D call TRBD1 (6 bases). The germline gives CDR1 LGHNA, CDR2 YSLEER. The CDR3 extends over 14 amino acids. V was clipped by 3 bases and J by 4 bases, with 12 bases between them.